This record looks at one TCR beta chain sequence and its context. Germline CDR1 and CDR2: SGDLS and YYNGEE. After removal of 4 bases from V and 4 bases from J, the junction contained 3 bases not matched to a gene. The CDR3 loop spans 14 amino acids. This record belongs to a study of blood T cell repertoires in COVID-19. Study background: Acute and convalescent COVID-19 specimens originated in the United States, Italy and Spain.

Authors' analysis steps: Amplification of reference gene primers provided the estimated nucleated cell counts. Repertoires were generated with immunoSEQ multiplex PCR, while TCRdb's copy carries only in-frame clones and drops some. Clone size and the V and J calls come from that table; the DNA yielded D and trimming. Here the sample spans roughly 250,000 clones, about 89% being singletons. V is TRBV9 and J is TRBJ2-1; TRBD1 matches at 9 bases. The sequenced sample was peripheral blood. This TCR was recovered from a man aged 30 to 39 with acute or convalescent COVID-19. The CDR3 bases are TGTGCCAGCAGCCAGGGACAGGGTTACAATGAGCAGTTCTTC. This translates into CASSQGQGYNEQFF.